This T cell receptor beta chain was sequenced for a study of T-cell reconstitution after alpha-beta-depleted transplantation in children. Library preparation (for TCRbeta) was performed with unique molecular identifiers. From the PCR reads, TCRdb called clonotypes with MiXCR, one entry per CDR3 protein. The sample yields 500,000 or so distinct CDR3 sequences, about 30% seen once. Germline V gene lookup returns CDR1 MDHEN and CDR2 SYDVKM. J lost 0 bases, V lost 0 bases, and 7 bases had no gene match. There are 19 residues in the CDR3. This clonotype was counted a few times. The J gene is TRBJ2-6, the V gene TRBV28, with 8 bases aligning to TRBD1. Material: PBMCs from the stem cell graft donor, obtained from the stem cell graft. The sequence came from a human donor who donated a stem cell graft to a child with aplastic anemia. In DNA form, the CDR3 reads TGTGCCAGCAGTTTATGGGACAGGGACCCACACTCTGGGGCCAACGTCCTGACTTTC. Amino acids: CASSLWDRDPHSGANVLTF. The whole variable domain, filled in from reference TRBV28 and TRBJ2-6, reads DVKVTQSSRYLVKRTGEKVFLECVQDMDHENMFWYRQDPGLGLRLIYFSYDVKMKEKGDIPEGYSVSREKKERFSLILESASTNQTSMYLCASSLWDRDPHSGANVLTFGAGSRLTVL.